This T cell receptor (beta chain) was captured in a study of OX40 agonist ivuxolimab in advanced cancers. Background on the study: Patients' therapy was ivuxolimab, an antibody that acts as an agonist of OX40 (CD134). Dose-escalation patients had hepatocellular carcinoma, melanoma, renal cell or head and neck cancer.

Patients were ruled out by autoimmune disease history or systemic immunosuppression. General study findings and limits: Undetermined was the antigen specificity of the expanded peripheral T cells.

About this clone: Its target is not known.

Profiling relied on immunoSEQ multiplex PCR, and the TCRdb table lists in-frame clones only, not all of them. The sample contains tens of thousands of clones, 80% to 90% of which appear only once. With V trimmed by 5 bases and J by 6 bases, 1 base remained unmatched. CDR1 is SGHAT, CDR2 FQNNGV, per germline. CDR3 length equals 13 residues. The chain links TRBV11-2 to TRBJ2-2; TRBD1 matches 9 bases. The sample here was CD4+ or CD8+ T cells sorted from blood, taken in a trial of the OX40 agonist ivuxolimab. The TCR comes from an adult with an advanced solid tumor such as melanoma, head and neck, liver or kidney cancer. CDR3 in DNA: TGTGCCAGCAGCGACAGGGGGGCCGGGGAGCTGTTTTTT. Translated, it gives CASSDRGAGELFF. Looking up the rest from reference TRBV11-2 and TRBJ2-2 gives the full variable domain: EAGVAQSPRYKIIEKRQSVAFWCNPISGHATLYWYQQILGQGPKLLIQFQNNGVVDDSQLPKDRFSAERLKGVDSTLKIQPAKLEDSAVYLCASSDRGAGELFFGEGSRLTVL.